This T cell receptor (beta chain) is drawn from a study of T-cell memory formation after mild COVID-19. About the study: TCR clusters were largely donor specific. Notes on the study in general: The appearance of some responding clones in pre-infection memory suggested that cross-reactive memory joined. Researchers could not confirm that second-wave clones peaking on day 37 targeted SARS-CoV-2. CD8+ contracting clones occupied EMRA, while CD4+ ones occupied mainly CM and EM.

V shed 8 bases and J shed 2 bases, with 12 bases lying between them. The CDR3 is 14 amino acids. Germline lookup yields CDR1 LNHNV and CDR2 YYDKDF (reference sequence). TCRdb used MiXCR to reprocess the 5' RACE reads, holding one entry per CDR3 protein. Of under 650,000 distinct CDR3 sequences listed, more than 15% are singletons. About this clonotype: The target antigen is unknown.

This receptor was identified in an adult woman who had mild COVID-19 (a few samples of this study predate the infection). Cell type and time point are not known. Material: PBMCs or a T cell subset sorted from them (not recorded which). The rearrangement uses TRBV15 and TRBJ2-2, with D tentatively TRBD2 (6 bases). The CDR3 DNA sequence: TGTGCCACCGCCGAGACTAGAAACACCGGGGAGCTGTTTTTT. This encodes CATAETRNTGELFF.